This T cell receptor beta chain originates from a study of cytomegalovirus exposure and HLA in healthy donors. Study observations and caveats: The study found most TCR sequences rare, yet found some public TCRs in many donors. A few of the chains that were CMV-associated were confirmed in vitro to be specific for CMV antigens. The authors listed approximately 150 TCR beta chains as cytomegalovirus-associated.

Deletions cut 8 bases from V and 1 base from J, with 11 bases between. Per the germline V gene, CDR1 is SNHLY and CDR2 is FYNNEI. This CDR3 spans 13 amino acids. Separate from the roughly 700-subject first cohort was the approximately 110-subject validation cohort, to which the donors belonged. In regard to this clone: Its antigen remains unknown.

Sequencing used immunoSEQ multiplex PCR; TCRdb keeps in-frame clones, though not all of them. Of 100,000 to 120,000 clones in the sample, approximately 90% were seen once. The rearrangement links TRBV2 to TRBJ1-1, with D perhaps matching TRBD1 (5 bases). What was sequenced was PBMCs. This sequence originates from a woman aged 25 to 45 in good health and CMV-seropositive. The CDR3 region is CASVRGENTEAFF. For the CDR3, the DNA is TGTGCCAGCGTTCGGGGGGAGAACACTGAAGCTTTCTTT.